Following are 27 T cell receptor beta chains from one sample sequenced in a study of CD8 T cells in ankylosing spondylitis. TCRdb called the 5' RACE reads again in MiXCR, with one record for every CDR3 protein. The sample has 150,000 to 200,000 distinct CDR3 sequences, 11% seen once. The sample was blood, either unsorted or a sorted T cell fraction (not recorded which). Every receptor here comes from a male donor with ankylosing spondylitis or in good health (not recorded which).

This clonotype was picked up many times. The rearrangement uses TRBV14 and TRBJ1-2; no firm D call. The CDR3 is 14 amino acids. V dropped 1 base and J dropped 8 bases, with 14 bases sitting between them. Germline CDR1 is SGHDN and CDR2 is FVKESK. The CDR3 protein is CASSQGRNSAGYTF. The CDR3 region has the DNA TGTGCCAGCAGCCAAGGTCGTAACAGTGCGGGCTACACCTTC.

This clonotype was observed at least ten times. The chain recombines TRBV2 with TRBJ1-1; D uncertain. Germline assignment: CDR1 SNHLY and CDR2 FYNNEI. This CDR3 region has 14 residues. Trimming stripped 8 bases from V and 2 bases from J, with 15 bases between. The CDR3 is CASSLLLPNTEAFF. The CDR3 DNA reads as TGTGCCAGCTCCCTTTTGCTTCCTAACACTGAAGCTTTCTTT.

This clonotype was seen repeatedly, ten times or more. The rearrangement links TRBV25-1 to TRBJ1-2; 7 bases match TRBD1. The CDR3 totals 14 residues. Germline CDR1 is MGHDK and CDR2 is SYGVNS. Unmatched junction bases numbered 4, after V lost 0 bases and J lost 6 bases. The DNA of the CDR3 is TGTGCCAGCAGTGAATATGTACAGGGGCATGGCTACACCTTC. This encodes CASSEYVQGHGYTF.

The table lists this clonotype with a few counts. The CDR3 sequence is CASSLERGGLHTEAFF. The CDR3 DNA is TGTGCCAGCAGCTTGGAAAGGGGCGGATTACACACTGAAGCTTTCTTT. The chain uses TRBV13 and TRBJ1-1; maybe TRBD1 (5 bases). The CDR3 sequence is 16 residues long. V lost 3 bases to trimming and J lost 3 bases, with 17 bases between them. CDR1 and CDR2 (germline): PRHDT, FYEKMQ (reference sequence).

This clonotype was counted only a few times. This chain joins TRBV6-1 and TRBJ1-6; TRBD1 is a possible D gene (5 bases). The V end was cut by 6 bases, the J end by 1 base, with 7 bases between. Germline CDR1 and CDR2: MNHNS and SASEGT. The CDR3 contains 14 residues. CDR3 amino acids: CASRDSSYNSPLHF. CDR3 coding DNA: TGTGCCAGCAGAGACAGTTCCTATAATTCACCCCTCCACTTT.

This chain uses TRBV12-3 or TRBV12-4 with TRBJ1-1, with 7 positions matching TRBD1. The CDR3 contains 16 residues. V lost 6 bases and J lost 6; bases outside the gene matches: 16. The CDR3 DNA sequence: TGTGCCAGCAGCCGGTCGATCGGGTCCAGGGGGTCTGAAGCTTTCTTT. This encodes CASSRSIGSRGSEAFF.

This clonotype was seen repeatedly, ten times or more. The junction departs from germline at one end; a sequencing error may be responsible. The chain recombines TRBV20-1 with TRBJ2-7; 10 nucleotides match TRBD2. Germline V gives CDR1 DFQATT, CDR2 SNEGSKA (reference sequence). This CDR3 spans 11 amino acids. The CDR3 sequence: CVGSSGSEQYF. Here the CDR3 DNA reads TGTGTTGGGTCTAGCGGGAGCGAGCAGTACTTC.

This clonotype showed up just a few times. The chain joins TRBV5-1 to TRBJ1-2; D uncertain. CDR3 length: 15 amino acids. Per germline, CDR1 SGHRS and CDR2 YFSETQ. Trimming cost V 0 bases and J 2 bases, with 11 bases left between them. The CDR3 spells CASSLGRDRNYGYTF. Written as DNA, the CDR3 is TGCGCCAGCAGCTTGGGCCGAGACCGAAACTATGGCTACACCTTC.

The chain has TRBV5-1 and TRBJ1-2, with TRBD1 matching over 8 bases. The ends lost 4 bases at V and 6 bases at J; junction bases unmatched: 8. In germline, CDR1 is SGHRS, CDR2 YFSETQ. This CDR3 spans 14 amino acids. For the CDR3, the DNA is TGCGCCAGCAGCGTGCCACAGGGGGAGAATGGCTACACCTTC. This codes for CASSVPQGENGYTF.

The table lists this clonotype with many counts. The rearrangement uses TRBV6-5 and TRBJ2-5; 12 positions agree with TRBD2. The CDR3 spans 17 residues. Per the germline V gene, CDR1 is MNHEY and CDR2 is SVGAGI. J was trimmed by 5 bases and V by 0 bases; bases with no gene match: 7. The CDR3 spells CASSYSASGGAGETQYF. CDR3 coding DNA: TGTGCCAGCAGTTACTCAGCTAGCGGGGGGGCTGGGGAGACCCAGTACTTC.

This clonotype was detected many times. The chain links TRBV12-3 or TRBV12-4 to TRBJ2-2; the D is unclear. The CDR3 runs to 15 residues. V lost 6 bases and J lost 1, with 12 bases in between. The CDR3 is CASREFPKNTGELFF. In DNA form, the CDR3 reads TGTGCCAGCAGGGAATTCCCGAAGAACACCGGGGAGCTGTTTTTT.

The chain has TRBV20-1 and TRBJ2-7; no definite D call. The CDR3 runs to 15 residues. Trimming cost V 6 bases and J 6 bases, with 24 bases left between them. The germline V gene has CDR1 DFQATT and CDR2 SNEGSKA (reference sequence). The chain's CDR3 is CSAESKRELSGEQYF. The CDR3, as DNA: TGCAGTGCCGAATCGAAAAGAGAGCTATCAGGCGAGCAGTACTTC.

The sample holds many counts of this clonotype. The chain links TRBV12-3 or TRBV12-4 to TRBJ1-6, with unresolved D. The CDR3 is 13 amino acids. The V end was cut by 5 bases, the J end by 8 bases, with 10 bases between. The CDR3 reads CASSPWADSPLHF. Written as DNA, the CDR3 is TGTGCCAGCAGTCCCTGGGCGGATTCACCCCTCCACTTT.

This clonotype came up a few times. The genes are TRBV7-6 and TRBJ2-1, with a possible D match to TRBD2 (6 bases). Germline V gene lookup returns CDR1 SGHVS and CDR2 FNYEAQ. The length of the CDR3 is 17 residues. The V end was cut by 5 bases, the J end by 4 bases, with 21 bases between. CDR3 region: CASSPMAARDPYNEQFF. CDR3 DNA: TGTGCCAGCAGCCCTATGGCCGCGCGGGACCCTTACAATGAGCAGTTCTTC.

This chain links TRBV11-2 with TRBJ1-6; the D is unclear. Germline V gene lookup returns CDR1 SGHAT and CDR2 FQNNGV. Trimming stripped 5 bases from V and 0 bases from J, with 8 bases between. This CDR3 has 15 residues. The CDR3 protein is CASSLRSSYNSPLHF. CDR3 DNA sequence: TGTGCCAGCAGCCTGCGGAGCTCCTATAATTCACCCCTCCACTTT.

Comment on this clonotype: Germline and junction disagree at one end, which may indicate a read error. This rearrangement joins TRBV12-3 or TRBV12-4 to TRBJ1-1, with 7 nucleotides matching TRBD1. The length of the CDR3 is 15 residues. CDR3 nucleotide sequence: TGTGGCAGCAGTTTAGATCCTCCGGGACAGAGTGAAGCTTTCTTT. Its protein product is CGSSLDPPGQSEAFF.

In its sample, this clonotype was seen a few times. The gene calls are TRBV7-8 and TRBJ1-4; a possible D gene is TRBD1 (5 bases). Germline values: CDR1 SGHVS, CDR2 FQNEAQ. V was pared by 2 bases and J by 7 bases, with 17 bases between. This CDR3 comprises 16 residues. The CDR3 is CASSLNEGRGVEKLFF. The CDR3 DNA reads TGTGCCAGCAGCTTAAATGAGGGGCGCGGGGTTGAAAAACTGTTTTTT.

There are many counts of this clonotype. The V gene is TRBV6-5, the J gene TRBJ2-3, with unresolved D. Looked up from germline, CDR1 is MNHEY and CDR2 is SVGAGI. V lost 2 bases and J 1 base, leaving 4 bases between the germline ends. The CDR3 is made up of 13 amino acids. CDR3: CASSYRGTDTQYF. DNA of the CDR3: TGTGCCAGCAGTTACAGGGGCACAGATACGCAGTATTTT.

This clonotype showed up many times. The gene calls are TRBV27 and TRBJ1-1; D is unresolved. V was trimmed by 5 bases and J by 5 bases, leaving 12 bases between them. CDR1 and CDR2 (germline): MNHEY, SMNVEV (reference sequence). The CDR3 covers 13 residues. CDR3 coding DNA: TGTGCCAGCAGTACGGCATTTCGGACTGAAGCTTTCTTT. Encoded protein: CASSTAFRTEAFF.

This clonotype was seen ten or more times. CDR3 in amino acids: CASSQTGGAYGELFF. The CDR3 bases are TGTGCCAGCAGCCAGACAGGGGGCGCGTACGGGGAGCTGTTTTTT. This rearrangement joins TRBV5-6 to TRBJ2-2, with 10 bases fitting TRBD1. Germline CDR1 and CDR2: SGHDT and YYEEEE. This CDR3 contains 15 residues. With 4 bases clipped from V and 7 bases from J, the junction kept 7 bases outside the gene matches.

This clonotype appeared many times. The chain links TRBV12-3 or TRBV12-4 to TRBJ2-3, with TRBD2 matching 9 bases. The CDR3 runs 21 residues. V trimming: 3 bases; J trimming: 0 bases; junction bases outside the gene matches: 19. CDR3 residues: CASSFTARVGGRGVSTDTQYF. CDR3 nucleotide sequence: TGTGCCAGCAGTTTTACCGCCCGGGTTGGCGGGAGGGGTGTCAGCACAGATACGCAGTATTTT.

At least ten counts were recorded for this clonotype. CDR3 in DNA: TGTGCCAGCAGCCAAGTCCTAGCGGGGGGAAACCCAACCGGGGAGCTGTTTTTT. Its translation: CASSQVLAGGNPTGELFF. The gene calls are TRBV3-1 and TRBJ2-2, with TRBD2 matching over 11 bases. CDR1 and CDR2 from the germline V gene are LGHDT and YNNKEL (reference sequence). The CDR3 is made up of 18 amino acids. J lost 5 bases, V lost 1 base, and 9 bases had no gene match.

This clonotype was seen a few times. The chain carries TRBV5-5 and TRBJ2-2, with D uncertain. The V gene's germline CDR1 is SGHKS and CDR2 YYEKEE (reference sequence). Trimming removed 4 bases at V and 4 bases at J, with 8 bases between. The CDR3 loop spans 13 amino acids. The CDR3 DNA reads TGTGCCAGCAGCCCCCAGATCACCGGGGAGCTGTTTTTT. Protein: CASSPQITGELFF.

V is TRBV7-9 and J is TRBJ1-1; perhaps TRBD1 as D (5 bases). Germline V gene data show CDR1 as SEHNR and CDR2 as FQNEAQ (reference sequence). The CDR3 sequence is 14 residues long. V was trimmed by 8 bases and J by 0 bases, leaving 13 bases between them. The CDR3 loop reads CASWDVIMNTEAFF. CDR3 coding DNA: TGTGCCAGCTGGGACGTCATAATGAACACTGAAGCTTTCTTT.

This clonotype was counted at least ten times. This sequence joins TRBV3-1 and TRBJ2-7; D uncertain. Germline CDR1 LGHDT, CDR2 YNNKEL (reference sequence). CDR3 length equals 14 residues. Deletions cut 2 bases from V and 0 bases from J, with 8 bases between. The CDR3 region has the DNA TGTGCCAGCAGCCAATACGTCAGCTCCTACGAGCAGTACTTC. Encoded protein: CASSQYVSSYEQYF.

This sequence joins TRBV29-1 and TRBJ1-5; D remains ambiguous. CDR1 is SQVTM and CDR2 is ANQGSEA in the germline V gene. The V end was cut by 4 bases, the J end by 3 bases, with 7 bases between. This CDR3 has 12 residues. CDR3 DNA: TGCAGCGTTGGTGAATTCAATCAGCCCCAGCATTTT. Translation gives CSVGEFNQPQHF.

This clonotype was seen a few times. This sequence joins TRBV5-1 and TRBJ1-1; D is ambiguous. The CDR3 runs to 18 residues. Looked up from germline, CDR1 is SGHRS and CDR2 is YFSETQ. V dropped 0 bases and J dropped 1 base, with 19 bases sitting between them. As DNA, the CDR3 is TGCGCCAGCAGCTTGGGGCAGGTAAAGGTTAGGGCGAACACTGAAGCTTTCTTT. Amino acids: CASSLGQVKVRANTEAFF.